This T cell receptor (beta chain) was captured by sequencing in a study of blood T cell repertoires in COVID-19. The V and J ends lost 1 base and 4 bases, in that order; junction bases with no gene match: 16. Germline loops: CDR1 MGHDK, CDR2 SYGVNS. The CDR3 is 18 residues long. Assay used: immunoSEQ multiplex PCR; TCRdb lists only in-frame clones, some missing. This repertoire shows approximately 200,000 clones, around 85% found once; its top ten account for roughly a sixth. The study recruited people aged 18 to 89 years across around 24 US areas. The study assigned cohorts using participant-reported clinical history.

The specimen sequenced was PBMCs or T cells enriched from blood (not recorded which). The chain combines TRBV25-1 with TRBJ2-7; 7 nucleotides align to TRBD2. This sequence was found in a middle-aged man who had recovered from COVID-19. The CDR3 DNA is TGTGCCAGCAGTGAATTCATCCTAGGAGGGAGGGGATCTTACGAGCAGTACTTC. This gives the protein CASSEFILGGRGSYEQYF.